This T cell receptor beta chain derives from a study of cytomegalovirus exposure and HLA in healthy donors. About the study: For the approximately 390 genotyped donors, roughly 80% fell within the Caucasian-associated ancestry cluster. Notes on the study in general: Investigators reported 150 to 200 TCR beta chains as tied to cytomegalovirus.

Looked up from germline, CDR1 is ENHRY and CDR2 is SYGVKD. The CDR3 is 12 residues long. The V and J ends lost 7 bases and 7 bases respectively, with 13 bases between them. PCR primers comprised 60 Vbeta and 13 Jbeta primers. Measured with immunoSEQ multiplex PCR; TCRdb has only the in-frame clones, and not every one. There are about 130,000 clones in the sample; around 86% occur only once, and about 0.7% lies in the top ten. About this clone: Its cognate antigen is unknown.

The specimen sequenced was PBMCs. The receptor comes from a man in his late teens or twenties in good health and CMV-seronegative. The chain couples TRBV10-3 to TRBJ2-5; tentatively, D is TRBD1 (8 bases). The CDR3 reads CAIKNRGGTQYF. In DNA form, the CDR3 reads TGTGCCATCAAGAACAGGGGGGGGACCCAGTACTTC.